The 19 T cell receptor beta chains below come from one sample, sequenced in a study of T cells in tuberculosis (dated 2018 in TCRdb). Library preparation employed the immunoSEQ multiplex PCR assay. TCRdb re-hosts the immuneACCESS table, in-frame sequences only. Its copies lack some clones; in the studies checked, an unresolved V gene accounts for under half of them, and the cause for the rest is not known. The sample yields roughly 34,000 clones; under 95% were counted once. Roughly 7.7% of the sample is taken by the ten largest. The sequencing input was PBMCs. These receptors were collected from a donor aged 10 to 29 with latent tuberculosis or without tuberculosis infection. Some clones in this sample may be carry-over from other donors' samples.

The chain carries TRBV5-1 and TRBJ1-2; 12 nucleotides align to TRBD1. The trim removed 4 bases at V and 6 bases at J, leaving 7 bases unmatched. Germline assignment: CDR1 SGHRS and CDR2 YFSETQ. The CDR3 extends over 15 amino acids. The CDR3 spells CASSGTGGTGDGYTF. The CDR3 DNA is TGCGCCAGCAGCGGGACAGGGGGCACGGGTGATGGCTACACCTTC.

This clone was observed once. The V call is TRBV13, the J call TRBJ2-3, with D hard to call. CDR1 PRHDT and CDR2 FYEKMQ come from the germline V gene (reference sequence). The ends were cut back, 3 bases at V and 6 bases at J, with 13 bases in the middle. The CDR3 spans 14 residues. The chain's CDR3 is CASSFSGYSDTQYF. The CDR3 coding sequence is TGTGCCAGCAGCTTCTCTGGGTACAGTGATACGCAGTATTTT.

The chain employs TRBV5-4 and TRBJ2-7; 10 positions match TRBD1. The CDR3 has 15 amino acids. V lost 0 bases to trimming and J lost 0 bases; unmatched junction nucleotides: 0. Germline lookup yields CDR1 SGHNT and CDR2 YYREEE (reference sequence). The CDR3 sequence is CASSLGQGASYEQYF. In nucleotides, the CDR3 is TGTGCCAGCAGCTTGGGACAGGGGGCCTCCTACGAGCAGTACTTC.

The chain links TRBV4-2 to TRBJ2-2, with 10 bases lining up with TRBD2. This CDR3 has 18 residues. With 2 bases clipped from V and 0 bases from J, the junction kept 6 bases outside the gene matches. Germline assignment: CDR1 LGHNA and CDR2 YNFKEQ. The CDR3 region has the DNA TGTGCCAGCAGCCAACTTAGCGGGAGGCCCGCGAACACCGGGGAGCTGTTTTTT. It specifies CASSQLSGRPANTGELFF.

V gene TRBV13 combines with J gene TRBJ2-7; D possibly corresponds to TRBD2 (6 bases). Germline-derived CDR1 and CDR2 are PRHDT and FYEKMQ (reference sequence). With 3 bases removed from V and 0 bases from J, the gap between germline ends came to 9 bases. CDR3 length: 14 residues. CDR3 in DNA: TGTGCCAGCAGCTTCCGGGGGAGCTCCTACGAGCAGTACTTC. It is translated as CASSFRGSSYEQYF.

This clone showed up just once. V and J are TRBV7-9 and TRBJ2-2; TRBD2 is a possible D gene (6 bases). The CDR3 is 15 amino acids. Germline CDR1 SEHNR, CDR2 FQNEAQ (reference sequence). V lost 3 bases and J 4 bases, leaving 12 bases between the germline ends. CDR3 residues: CASSFSFGGTGELFF. The DNA for the CDR3 is TGTGCCAGCAGCTTTTCTTTCGGGGGCACCGGGGAGCTGTTTTTT.

This clone was recorded once. The chain carries TRBV19 and TRBJ1-2; D is unclear. Germline CDR1 LNHDA, CDR2 SQIVND (reference sequence). Trimming left V 6 bases short and J 5 bases short, with 16 bases between. The CDR3 is made up of 14 amino acids. CDR3 protein: CASRNGGLGYGYTF. The CDR3 DNA sequence: TGTGCCAGTAGAAATGGAGGCTTAGGGTATGGCTACACCTTC.

This chain joins TRBV5-6 and TRBJ1-5; TRBD1 might be the D (6 bases). Germline CDR1 and CDR2: SGHDT and YYEEEE. V was shortened by 4 bases and J by 4 bases, with 9 bases between the two germline ends. The CDR3 consists of 13 residues. CDR3 loop: CASSPQGNQPQHF. In DNA form, the CDR3 reads TGTGCCAGCAGCCCTCAGGGGAATCAGCCCCAGCATTTT. The complete variable domain, with remaining parts taken from reference TRBV5-6 and TRBJ1-5, reads DAGVTQSPTHLIKTRGQQVTLRCSPKSGHDTVSWYQQALGQGPQFIFQYYEEEERQRGNFPDRFSGHQFPNYSSELNVNALLLGDSALYLCASSPQGNQPQHFGDGTRLSIL.

A single count supports this clone. V usage is TRBV30 and J usage is TRBJ2-3; the D gene is possibly TRBD2 (6 bases). CDR1 is GTSNPN, CDR2 SVGIG, per germline (reference sequence). CDR3 length: 16 residues. Trimming removed 4 bases at V and 3 bases at J, with 20 bases between. The DNA of the CDR3 is TGTGCCTGGATTCCCATGCGTGGCGGGGTTACAGATACGCAGTATTTT. Translated, it gives CAWIPMRGGVTDTQYF. The variable domain in full, completed from reference TRBV30 and TRBJ2-3, reads SQTIHQWPATLVQPVGSPLSLECTVEGTSNPNLYWYRQAAGRGLQLLFYSVGIGQISSEVPQNLSASRPQDRQFILSSKKLLLSDSGFYLCAWIPMRGGVTDTQYFGPGTRLTVL.

This clone showed up just once. CDR3 bases: TGTGCCAGCAGCTTAGTCACGGTTCAAGAGACCCAGTACTTC. Residues: CASSLVTVQETQYF. The rearrangement uses TRBV11-2 and TRBJ2-5; unclear D gene. The CDR3 length is 14 residues. Germline V CDR1 and CDR2: SGHAT, FQNNGV. Trimming took 1 base from V and 2 from J, leaving 8 bases between them.

As for this clone: The same CDR3 is also encoded by other DNA sequences in this sample. The rearrangement joins TRBV28 to TRBJ2-7, with 10 bases aligning to TRBD2. Germline V gene sequence: CDR1 MDHEN, CDR2 SYDVKM. The CDR3 extends over 14 amino acids. With V trimmed by 7 bases and J by 2 bases, 5 bases remained unmatched. This CDR3 is CASTSSGSPYEQYF. CDR3 DNA: TGTGCCAGCACCTCTAGCGGGAGTCCCTACGAGCAGTACTTC.

The rearrangement uses TRBV28 and TRBJ2-1, with 9 bases lining up with TRBD2. Trimming cost V 7 bases and J 2 bases; bases outside gene matches: 12. The length of the CDR3 is 17 residues. Germline V CDR1 and CDR2: MDHEN, SYDVKM. The CDR3 sequence: CASTPLEAGGPYNEQFF. Written as DNA, the CDR3 is TGTGCCAGCACCCCACTAGAAGCGGGAGGCCCCTACAATGAGCAGTTCTTC.

CDR3 coding DNA: TGTGCTAGTGGCGCGATCTCGGACAGGGTGGTTCAGCCCCAGCATTTT. Protein sequence: CASGAISDRVVQPQHF. The chain couples TRBV12-5 to TRBJ1-5, with 8 bases that match TRBD1. Per the germline V gene, CDR1 is LGHNT and CDR2 is FRNRAP. V lost 6 bases to trimming and J lost 6 bases; unmatched junction nucleotides: 13. The CDR3 is 16 amino acids.

The chain carries TRBV11-2 and TRBJ2-5; 12 nucleotides match TRBD2. The V gene end was trimmed by 3 bases and the J gene end by 4 bases; junction bases not matched to a gene: 9. Germline V gene data show CDR1 as SGHAT and CDR2 as FQNNGV. CDR3 length: 17 residues. This CDR3 reads CASSLGATSGSRETQYF. In nucleotides, the CDR3 is TGTGCCAGCAGCTTGGGGGCGACTAGCGGGAGCCGAGAGACCCAGTACTTC.

The chain carries TRBV2 and TRBJ2-7; D not certain. The germline V gene encodes CDR1 SNHLY and CDR2 FYNNEI. The CDR3 is 12 residues long. Trimming shortened V by 6 bases and J by 0 bases, and 6 bases separated the two germline ends. CDR3 sequence reads: CASRYNSYEQYF. CDR3 bases: TGTGCCAGCAGGTATAACTCCTACGAGCAGTACTTC. The full variable domain, completed using reference TRBV2 and TRBJ2-7, is EPEVTQTPSHQVTQMGQEVILRCVPISNHLYFYWYRQILGQKVEFLVSFYNNEISEKSEIFDDQFSVERPDGSNFTLKIRSTKLEDSAMYFCASRYNSYEQYFGPGTRLTVT.

The CDR3 region is CASSPPADRGSYEQYF. In DNA, the CDR3 is TGTGCCAGCAGCCCCCCAGCGGACAGGGGGTCCTACGAGCAGTACTTC. The chain couples TRBV7-9 to TRBJ2-7, with 10 bases aligning to TRBD1. Trimming removed 5 bases from V and 1 base from J; junction bases left unmatched: 8. The CDR3 is 16 residues long. Germline V gene lookup returns CDR1 SEHNR and CDR2 FQNEAQ (reference sequence).

The chain uses TRBV5-1 and TRBJ2-5, with 9 bases fitting TRBD1. With 2 bases clipped from V and 2 bases from J, the junction kept 7 bases outside the gene matches. This CDR3 comprises 16 residues. Germline-derived CDR1 and CDR2 are SGHRS and YFSETQ. The CDR3 sequence: CASSFQTGGVQETQYF. As DNA, the CDR3 is TGCGCCAGCAGCTTTCAGACAGGGGGAGTTCAAGAGACCCAGTACTTC.

J is TRBJ2-5 and V is TRBV2; TRBD2 matches 13 bases. The CDR3 covers 15 residues. The V segment lost 4 bases and the J segment 5 bases; nucleotides outside the gene matches: 4. From germline, CDR1 is SNHLY and CDR2 FYNNEI. The CDR3: CASSGTSGRFETQYF. CDR3 sequence (DNA): TGTGCCAGCAGTGGGACTAGCGGGAGATTTGAGACCCAGTACTTC.

The J gene is TRBJ2-7, the V gene TRBV28; 12 positions agree with TRBD1. This CDR3 has 16 residues. Losses at the gene ends were 6 bases for V and 4 bases for J; bases not matched to a gene: 10. Germline V CDR1 and CDR2: MDHEN, SYDVKM. The CDR3 DNA reads TGTGCCAGCAGCCAACAAACGGGACAGGGGGCTTACGAGCAGTACTTC. This encodes CASSQQTGQGAYEQYF.